These T cell receptor beta chains were read from a single sample in a study of T cell repertoires in cytomegalovirus infection. TCRdb called the reads again in MiXCR, with one record for every CDR3 protein. Found here are some 270,000 distinct CDR3 sequences, roughly a fifth of them singletons; the top ten hold about 20%. The antigens for these receptors are not known. Sequencing was performed on cultured PBMCs, taken from culture after CMV antigen stimulation. The receptors derive from a human donor in good health (CMV status not recorded). Some clones in this sample may be carry-over from other donors' samples. The CDR3 runs from the conserved cysteine through the conserved F or W. Fields, in order: D gene, J gene, V gene, clone size, CDR3 DNA, CDR3 protein. A D gene is named only where the DNA matches it firmly. Size is stated for part of the rows, as once, few or many counts, or as a class when the clone is expanded.

NA,TRBJ1-2,TRBV7-2,many,TGTGCCAGCAGCTTAGAAGGGTACGGCTACACCTTC,CASSLEGYGYTF
TRBD1,TRBJ1-1,TRBV4-1,NA,TGCGCCAGCAGCCCTTTAAGTTTGAGGGACAGGGACACTGAAGCTTTCTTT,CASSPLSLRDRDTEAFF
TRBD1,TRBJ2-3,TRBV6-2/TRBV6-3,NA,TGTGCCAGCAGTTTCCGGGACAGCCCCACGGATACGCAGTATTTT,CASSFRDSPTDTQYF
NA,TRBJ1-5,TRBV19,few,TGTGCCAGTACCAAGGATAGCAATCAGCCCCAGCATTTT,CASTKDSNQPQHF
NA,TRBJ1-5,TRBV7-2,NA,TGTGCCAGCAGCACGCCTCGGGAGGGGGGCCAGCCCCAGCATTTT,CASSTPREGGQPQHF
NA,TRBJ2-3,TRBV6-1,many,TGTGCCAGCAGGCCCACAGGCGATAGCACAGATACGCAGTATTTT,CASRPTGDSTDTQYF
TRBD1,TRBJ2-6,TRBV7-6,NA,TGTGCCAGCCGCAGCCCTGGACAGGGTAAATCTGGGGCCAACGTCCTGACTTTC,CASRSPGQGKSGANVLTF
TRBD1,TRBJ1-1,TRBV18,NA,TGTGCCAGCTCACCCCAGGGGGACGTGGACACTGAAGCTTTCTTT,CASSPQGDVDTEAFF
NA,TRBJ2-1,TRBV5-6,NA,TGTGCCAGCAGCGACGGCCCGTATGAGCAGTTCTTC,CASSDGPYEQFF
TRBD1,TRBJ1-2,TRBV12-3/TRBV12-4,NA,TGTGCCAGCAGGCCTCCGGGACAGGACTTCTATGGCTACACCTTC,CASRPPGQDFYGYTF
NA,TRBJ2-7,TRBV4-3,NA,TGCGCCAGCAGCCAAGACAGTAACGAGCAGTACTTC,CASSQDSNEQYF
TRBD1,TRBJ2-5,TRBV11-3,many,TGTGCCAGCAGCTTTTTCGGGCAGGGGGAAGGGACCCAGTACTTC,CASSFFGQGEGTQYF
TRBD1,TRBJ1-2,TRBV19,few,TGTGCCAGTAGCCATTTTTCCCGGGACAGTGTCGGCTACACCTTC,CASSHFSRDSVGYTF
NA,TRBJ2-2,TRBV6-2/TRBV6-3,few,TGTGCCAGCAGTTATGCAGGGCTCGCCGGGGAGCTGTTTTTT,CASSYAGLAGELFF
TRBD1,TRBJ2-1,TRBV7-8,few,TGTGCCAGCAGTCAGGACAGGATCAGCTCCTACAATGAGCAGTTCTTC,CASSQDRISSYNEQFF
TRBD1,TRBJ1-5,TRBV19,few,TGTGCCAGTAACACCCTCGGCCGGGACAGAGATCAGCCCCAGCATTTT,CASNTLGRDRDQPQHF
TRBD1,TRBJ2-7,TRBV30,few,TGTGCCTGGAGTGTAGGGGGCCGAGGCGAGCAGTACTTC,CAWSVGGRGEQYF
TRBD1,TRBJ2-5,TRBV5-1,many,TGCGCCAGCAGCCTAGGGACAGGGACCCAAGAGACCCAGTACTTC,CASSLGTGTQETQYF
NA,TRBJ2-3,TRBV20-1,NA,TGCAGTGGTGTTGGGGGCGCCACAAACACAGATACGCAGTATTTT,CSGVGGATNTDTQYF
TRBD2,TRBJ2-1,TRBV29-1,few,TGCAGCGCCGGGAGGGGACTAGCGAGCTACAATGAGCAGTTCTTC,CSAGRGLASYNEQFF
NA,TRBJ2-1,TRBV5-1,few,TGCGCCAGCAGCCAGTCCCCGGTAAATGAGCAGTTCTTC,CASSQSPVNEQFF
NA,TRBJ2-1,TRBV19,NA,TGTGCCAGTATTGGCGTTCCCTACAATGAGCAGTTCTTC,CASIGVPYNEQFF
NA,TRBJ2-7,TRBV5-1,NA,TGCGCCAGCAGCTTGGCCAGCCTAGCGAGCACCTACGAGCAGTACTTC,CASSLASLASTYEQYF
NA,TRBJ2-6,TRBV7-9,few,TGTGCCAGCAGCTACACACCCCGCACTGGGGCCAACGTCCTGACTTTC,CASSYTPRTGANVLTF
NA,TRBJ1-2,TRBV6-5,few,TGTGCCAGCAGTTACTCGAGTCGGGGTTCCAACTATGGCTACACCTTC,CASSYSSRGSNYGYTF
TRBD2,TRBJ2-1,TRBV19,NA,TGTGCCAGTAGTATCACGGCTTTCGGGACTAGCGGGATCTCCTACAATGAGCAGTTCTTC,CASSITAFGTSGISYNEQFF
NA,TRBJ1-5,TRBV7-4,many,TGTGCCAGCAGCTCTACAGGGCCAAGCAATCAGCCCCAGCATTTT,CASSSTGPSNQPQHF
TRBD2,TRBJ2-5,TRBV27,many,TGTGCCAGCGCTCCCGGGACTAGCGATCCAGGGGAGACCCAGTACTTC,CASAPGTSDPGETQYF
NA,TRBJ2-2,TRBV6-6,few,TGTGCCAGCAGTTACGGGGCCCGGGATTTATTCGGGGAGCTGTTTTTT,CASSYGARDLFGELFF
NA,TRBJ1-1,TRBV6-6,few,TGTGCCAGCAGTTACTGGCGCCAGGGAGGGGACACTGAAGCTTTCTTT,CASSYWRQGGDTEAFF
NA,TRBJ2-2,TRBV12-3/TRBV12-4,few,TGTGCCAGCAGTTTAATCGGGGAGCTGTTTTTT,CASSLIGELFF
TRBD2,TRBJ2-1,TRBV27,NA,TGTGCCAGCAGCGGCGGGACTAGCGGACACAATGAGCAGTTCTTC,CASSGGTSGHNEQFF
NA,TRBJ2-5,TRBV10-3,many,TGTGCCATCAGTGAGTCTAAGGCCCAAGAGACCCAGTACTTC,CAISESKAQETQYF
NA,TRBJ2-1,TRBV6-1,few,TGTGCCAGCAGTCAAGGGGCATTGGGCTACAATGAGCAGTTCTTC,CASSQGALGYNEQFF
NA,TRBJ2-7,TRBV18,NA,TGTGCCAGCTCACCAGGGGTTAGGAACGAGCAGTACTTC,CASSPGVRNEQYF
NA,TRBJ2-3,TRBV7-9,NA,TGTGCCAGCAGCTTTGCGGAGGTGGGGACAGATACGCAGTATTTT,CASSFAEVGTDTQYF
NA,TRBJ2-7,TRBV5-5,many,TGTGCCAGCAGCTTGGAGTCTGTTCCTGACGAGCAGTACTTC,CASSLESVPDEQYF
NA,TRBJ1-5,TRBV4-3,NA,TGCGCCAGCAGCGAACGGGCAGGACCACAGCCCCAGCATTTT,CASSERAGPQPQHF
TRBD1,TRBJ2-2,TRBV11-2,NA,TGTGCCAGCAGCTTAGTCTACGATCCTCCAGGGGGTTTCTCTTCCGGGGAGCTGTTTTTT,CASSLVYDPPGGFSSGELFF
NA,TRBJ2-2,TRBV20-1,NA,TGCAGTGCTAGAGATCATACAGGGAGTTTAACCGGGGAGCTGTTTTTT,CSARDHTGSLTGELFF
NA,TRBJ2-1,TRBV7-2,many,TGTGCCAGCAGCTCCCCGACCCCTAGCTGGTCCTACAATGAGCAGTTCTTC,CASSSPTPSWSYNEQFF
NA,TRBJ1-1,TRBV7-2,many,TGTGCCAGCAGCTTAGGGCCCCGGACTGGGAGAAGCAGGAACACTGAAGCTTTCTTT,CASSLGPRTGRSRNTEAFF
NA,TRBJ2-1,TRBV9,NA,TGTGCCAGCAGCCCGCGGGTACTAGCAGGCGCTAATGAGCAGTTCTTC,CASSPRVLAGANEQFF
NA,TRBJ1-2,TRBV6-5,NA,TGTGCCAGCAGCAAAACAGGGCGAAGCGGCTACACCTTC,CASSKTGRSGYTF
TRBD2,TRBJ2-1,TRBV11-3,NA,TGTGCCAGCAGCCCTTCCGGACTAGCGGGAGTGGATGAGCAGTTCTTC,CASSPSGLAGVDEQFF
NA,TRBJ2-3,TRBV7-9,NA,TGTGCCAGCAGCTTAGACGGGGTTACGCAGTATTTT,CASSLDGVTQYF
NA,TRBJ2-3,TRBV5-4,NA,TGTGCCAGCAGCTCGGGACTTCCCGGGGCCACAGATACGCAGTATTTT,CASSSGLPGATDTQYF
NA,TRBJ1-2,TRBV10-3,NA,TGTGCCATCAGTGAGAGGTATGGCTACACCTTC,CAISERYGYTF
NA,TRBJ2-3,TRBV5-1,NA,TGCGCCAGCAAGGAGAGCACAGATACGCAGTATTTT,CASKESTDTQYF
NA,TRBJ2-2,TRBV7-2,few,TGTGCCAGCAGCTCGACTTCAGGGTCCGGGGAGCTGTTTTTT,CASSSTSGSGELFF
TRBD1,TRBJ1-2,TRBV2,NA,TGTGCCAGCAGTGAACTTACCGGGACAGCCGGTAGGGGGGAAGGCTACACCTTC,CASSELTGTAGRGEGYTF
NA,TRBJ2-1,TRBV7-6,large,TGTGCCAGCAGCTTAGTGGGGGCCTACAATGAGCAGTTCTTC,CASSLVGAYNEQFF
TRBD2,TRBJ2-4,TRBV29-1,NA,TGCAGCGCCGGACTAGCGGGAACCAAAAACATTCAGTACTTC,CSAGLAGTKNIQYF
TRBD1,TRBJ1-2,TRBV12-3/TRBV12-4,few,TGTGCCAGCAGCTCGATCCTTGACAGGGACTATGGCTACACCTTC,CASSSILDRDYGYTF